Each of the 13 T cell receptor beta chains below was sequenced from the same sample in a study of cytomegalovirus exposure and HLA in healthy donors. PCR used 60 Vbeta primers and 13 Jbeta primers. TCRdb keeps only in-frame clones here, not all; method: immunoSEQ multiplex PCR. The table shows about 90,000 clones, with approximately 84% occurring only once. The sample consisted of PBMCs. These receptors were taken from a man aged 18 to 29 in good health and CMV-seronegative.

The chain links TRBV5-6 to TRBJ1-4; D uncertain. Trimming stripped 4 bases from V and 1 base from J, with 23 bases between. Germline CDR1 and CDR2: SGHDT and YYEEEE. The CDR3 is 19 residues long. CDR3 protein: CASSRRFSAFARTNEKLFF. CDR3 DNA: TGTGCCAGCAGCCGGCGGTTCTCAGCATTTGCGCGAACTAATGAAAAACTGTTTTTT. Combining the CDR3 with reference TRBV5-6 and TRBJ1-4 gives the whole variable domain DAGVTQSPTHLIKTRGQQVTLRCSPKSGHDTVSWYQQALGQGPQFIFQYYEEEERQRGNFPDRFSGHQFPNYSSELNVNALLLGDSALYLCASSRRFSAFARTNEKLFFGSGTQLSVL.

The CDR3 protein is CASSFERAGETQYF. The CDR3 DNA reads TGCGCCAGCAGCTTTGAGCGGGCCGGAGAGACCCAGTACTTC. The rearrangement links TRBV5-1 to TRBJ2-5; D is possibly TRBD2 (6 bases). Germline assignment: CDR1 SGHRS and CDR2 YFSETQ. The CDR3 has 14 residues. V was cut by 2 bases and J by 4 bases, with 12 bases left in between.

This chain uses TRBV18 with TRBJ2-5; 8 nucleotides agree with TRBD1. The trim removed 4 bases at V and 5 bases at J, leaving 6 bases unmatched. The CDR3 covers 14 residues. CDR1 KGHSH and CDR2 LQKENI come from the germline V gene. Here the CDR3 DNA reads TGTGCCAGCTCACTCGGACAGGGTGGGGAGACCCAGTACTTC. Translating it yields CASSLGQGGETQYF.

V is TRBV18 and J is TRBJ2-1; D unresolved. CDR1 and CDR2 (germline): KGHSH, LQKENI. Trimming removed 3 bases at V and 0 bases at J, with 15 bases between. This CDR3 region has 17 residues. The CDR3 DNA reads as TGTGCCAGCTCACCTTACCATGGCGGAGCCTCCTACAATGAGCAGTTCTTC. It yields the protein CASSPYHGGASYNEQFF.

This clone was counted only a few times. V usage is TRBV10-3 and J usage is TRBJ1-5; possibly TRBD1 for D (6 bases). V lost 7 bases to trimming and J lost 7 bases, with 20 bases between them. CDR3 size: 15 residues. Germline V CDR1 and CDR2: ENHRY, SYGVKD. DNA of the CDR3: TGTGCCATCAACTCGCGGGGGCTCCTTGAGCAGCCCCAGCATTTT. Amino acid sequence: CAINSRGLLEQPQHF.

This clone was detected only once. The chain employs TRBV29-1 and TRBJ2-7, with 7 bases fitting TRBD1. Germline V lookup: CDR1 SQVTM, CDR2 ANQGSEA. The CDR3 loop spans 14 amino acids. V lost 6 bases to trimming and J lost 2 bases; unmatched junction nucleotides: 10. CDR3 nucleotides: TGCAGCGTCGTATTCCGGGACAGAACCTACGAGCAGTACTTC. Translating it yields CSVVFRDRTYEQYF.

The rearrangement joins TRBV6-5 to TRBJ2-4; possibly TRBD2 for D (6 bases). The CDR3 runs to 15 residues. Trimming cost V 0 bases and J 7 bases, with 13 bases left between them. The germline V gene encodes CDR1 MNHEY and CDR2 SVGAGI. CDR3 nucleotides: TGTGCCAGCAGTTACTCGAGGGCGGGATCGAACATTCAGTACTTC. This gives the protein CASSYSRAGSNIQYF.

There are a few counts of this clone. The rearrangement uses TRBV2 and TRBJ1-1, with D unresolved. Per the germline V gene, CDR1 is SNHLY and CDR2 is FYNNEI. V dropped 6 bases and J dropped 0 bases, with 11 bases sitting between them. The CDR3 spans 14 residues. For the CDR3, the DNA is TGTGCCAGCAGGGCTGGGCCTATGAACACTGAAGCTTTCTTT. Residues: CASRAGPMNTEAFF. Full variable domain (missing parts from reference TRBV2 and TRBJ1-1): EPEVTQTPSHQVTQMGQEVILRCVPISNHLYFYWYRQILGQKVEFLVSFYNNEISEKSEIFDDQFSVERPDGSNFTLKIRSTKLEDSAMYFCASRAGPMNTEAFFGQGTRLTVV.

The J gene is TRBJ1-5, the V gene TRBV10-3, with 7 bases matching TRBD1. The CDR3 spans 14 residues. The germline V gene has CDR1 ENHRY and CDR2 SYGVKD. Trimming took 7 bases from V and 1 from J; bases not matched to a gene: 4. The CDR3: CAIKGASSNQPQHF. Here the CDR3 DNA reads TGTGCCATCAAGGGGGCTTCCAGCAATCAGCCCCAGCATTTT.

The chain joins TRBV5-6 to TRBJ2-7; 7 bases are a match to TRBD2. Germline V gene lookup returns CDR1 SGHDT and CDR2 YYEEEE. The CDR3 sequence is 15 residues long. V lost 0 bases to trimming and J lost 3 bases; unmatched junction nucleotides: 6. CDR3 DNA: TGTGCCAGCAGCTTGGGGGCGGGAGCTGGCTACGAGCAGTACTTC. Translated, it gives CASSLGAGAGYEQYF.

The gene calls are TRBV5-1 and TRBJ2-6; D not resolved. V dropped 5 bases and J dropped 0 bases, with 12 bases sitting between them. This CDR3 comprises 16 residues. From germline, CDR1 is SGHRS and CDR2 YFSETQ. In DNA form, the CDR3 reads TGCGCCAGCAGTTCTAATGCAGGCTCTGGGGCCAACGTCCTGACTTTC. The encoded protein is CASSSNAGSGANVLTF.

V is TRBV6-6 and J is TRBJ1-3; D is undetermined. The germline V and J ends were trimmed by 2 bases and 0 bases, with 8 bases remaining between them. Looked up from germline, CDR1 is MNHNY and CDR2 is SVGAGI (reference sequence). This CDR3 region has 15 residues. For the CDR3, the DNA is TGTGCCAGCAGTTACGAGGCACCCTCTGGAAACACCATATATTTT. As protein: CASSYEAPSGNTIYF.

This chain links TRBV27 with TRBJ1-4; D possibly corresponds to TRBD1 (5 bases). Trimming stripped 2 bases from V and 3 bases from J, with 10 bases between. The CDR3 loop spans 15 amino acids. Germline CDR1 and CDR2: MNHEY and SMNVEV (reference sequence). The CDR3 reads CASSLVRAPNEKLFF. The CDR3 DNA reads as TGTGCCAGCAGTTTAGTCAGGGCGCCTAATGAAAAACTGTTTTTT.